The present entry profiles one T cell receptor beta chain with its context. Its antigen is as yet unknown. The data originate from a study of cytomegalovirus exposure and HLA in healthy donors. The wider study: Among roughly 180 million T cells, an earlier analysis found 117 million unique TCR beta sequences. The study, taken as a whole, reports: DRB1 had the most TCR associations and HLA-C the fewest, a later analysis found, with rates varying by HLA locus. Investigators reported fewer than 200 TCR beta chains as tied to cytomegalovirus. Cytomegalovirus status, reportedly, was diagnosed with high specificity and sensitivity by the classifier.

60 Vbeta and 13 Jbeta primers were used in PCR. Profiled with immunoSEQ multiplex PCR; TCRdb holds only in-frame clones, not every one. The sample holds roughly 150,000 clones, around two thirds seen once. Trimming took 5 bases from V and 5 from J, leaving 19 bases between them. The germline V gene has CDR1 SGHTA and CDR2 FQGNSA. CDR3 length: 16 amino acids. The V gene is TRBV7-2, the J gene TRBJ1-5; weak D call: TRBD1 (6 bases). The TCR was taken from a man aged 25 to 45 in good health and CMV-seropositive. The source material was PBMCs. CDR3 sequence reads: CASSPVYAGVYQPQHF. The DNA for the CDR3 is TGTGCCAGCAGCCCAGTATATGCAGGGGTTTATCAGCCCCAGCATTTT. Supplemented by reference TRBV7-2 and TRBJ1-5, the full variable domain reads GAGVSQSPSNKVTEKGKDVELRCDPISGHTALYWYRQSLGQGLEFLIYFQGNSAPDKSGLPSDRFSAERTGGSVSTLTIQRTQQEDSAVYLCASSPVYAGVYQPQHFGDGTRLSIL.